A selection of T cell receptor beta chains follows, all from one sample in a study of blood T cell repertoires in COVID-19. Some clones are missing from TCRdb's copy, which holds only in-frame ones; the method was immunoSEQ multiplex PCR. The profile covers about 280,000 clones, with around 90% appearing a single time and about 1.7% taken by the ten largest. Sequencing was performed on PBMCs or T cells enriched from blood (not recorded which). The receptor source for this set is a woman between 18 and 29 years old with acute COVID-19. Each CDR3 is given with its conserved first and last residue. The D gene is left open where the match is weak. The size of a clone is reported for some rows only, either as once, few or many, or as a class for expanded clones.

cdr3_length,j_call,d_call,v_call,clone_size,cdr3_nt,cdr3_aa
17,TRBJ2-5,TRBD2,TRBV4-1,.,TGCGCCAGCAGCCCCTACCCTAAGGGCGGGAGGGGAGAGACCCAGTACTTC,CASSPYPKGGRGETQYF
15,TRBJ2-5,TRBD2,TRBV11-2,.,TGTGCCAGCAGCTTAGCCGGGACTAGCCAAGAGACCCAGTACTTC,CASSLAGTSQETQYF
14,TRBJ1-1,TRBD1,TRBV5-1,few,TGCGCCAGCAGCCGGACAGGGATGAACACTGAAGCTTTCTTT,CASSRTGMNTEAFF
16,TRBJ2-1,TRBD2,TRBV4-2,.,TGTGCCAGCAGCCAAGTTCTTGCGGGAGGGTACAATGAGCAGTTCTTC,CASSQVLAGGYNEQFF
15,TRBJ2-1,.,TRBV18,.,TGTGCCAGCTCACCAATTGGACTCACGAACAATGAGCAGTTCTTC,CASSPIGLTNNEQFF
15,TRBJ1-5,.,TRBV19,.,TGTGCCAGTAGTATGGGAGGGGGTAGCAATCAGCCCCAGCATTTT,CASSMGGGSNQPQHF
16,TRBJ1-1,.,TRBV14,.,TGTGCCAGCAGCCAGAATGGGCAGGGAACGGGCACTGAAGCTTTCTTT,CASSQNGQGTGTEAFF
18,TRBJ2-1,TRBD2,TRBV3-1/TRBV3-2,few,TGTGCCAGCAGCCAAGCATTAGCGGGAGTCACCTCCTACAATGAGCAGTTCTTC,CASSQALAGVTSYNEQFF
13,TRBJ1-1,.,TRBV30,.,TGTGCCTGCTCCCGGGACACCAACACTGAAGCTTTCTTT,CACSRDTNTEAFF
17,TRBJ2-2,TRBD2,TRBV19,.,TGTGCCAGTAGTATAGGGGGGACTAGCGGGATGGCCGGGGAGCTGTTTTTT,CASSIGGTSGMAGELFF
15,TRBJ2-3,.,TRBV6-5,many,TGTGCCAGCAGTTACTCCGGACAGATCACAGATACGCAGTATTTT,CASSYSGQITDTQYF
15,TRBJ1-1,TRBD1,TRBV6-1,.,TGTGCCAGCAGTGAAACGGACAGGGTAGGCACTGAAGCTTTCTTT,CASSETDRVGTEAFF
15,TRBJ2-1,TRBD2,TRBV27,.,TGTGCCAGCAGACCCGGGACTAGCGGGAGAAATGAGCAGTTCTTC,CASRPGTSGRNEQFF
18,TRBJ2-1,TRBD2,TRBV10-3,.,TGTGCCATCAGTGAAGGGCAGGGACTAGCGCTCTCCTACAATGAGCAGTTCTTC,CAISEGQGLALSYNEQFF
15,TRBJ1-2,TRBD1,TRBV4-3,.,TGCGCCAGCAGCCAAGGGTCGGGACAGAACTATGGCTACACCTTC,CASSQGSGQNYGYTF
15,TRBJ1-6,TRBD1,TRBV6-5,few,TGTGCCAGCAGTTTCCGGACAGGGGCGGATTCACCCCTCCACTTT,CASSFRTGADSPLHF
15,TRBJ2-1,.,TRBV2,.,TGTGCCAGCAGTATCTTGATTAGCTCCTACAATGAGCAGTTCTTC,CASSILISSYNEQFF